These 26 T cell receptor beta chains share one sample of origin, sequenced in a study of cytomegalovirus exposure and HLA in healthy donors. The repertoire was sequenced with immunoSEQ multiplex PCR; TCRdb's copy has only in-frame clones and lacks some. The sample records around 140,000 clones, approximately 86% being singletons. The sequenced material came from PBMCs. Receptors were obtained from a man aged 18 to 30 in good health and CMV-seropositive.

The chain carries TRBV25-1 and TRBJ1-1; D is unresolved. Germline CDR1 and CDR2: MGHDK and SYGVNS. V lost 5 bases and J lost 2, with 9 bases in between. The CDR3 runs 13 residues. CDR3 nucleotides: TGTGCCAGCAGTTCACAAATAAACACTGAAGCTTTCTTT. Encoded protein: CASSSQINTEAFF.

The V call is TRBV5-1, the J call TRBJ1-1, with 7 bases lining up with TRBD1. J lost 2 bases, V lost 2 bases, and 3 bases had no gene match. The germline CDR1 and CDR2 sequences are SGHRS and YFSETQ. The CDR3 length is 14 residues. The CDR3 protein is CASSFGTANTEAFF. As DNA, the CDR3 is TGCGCCAGCAGCTTCGGGACAGCAAACACTGAAGCTTTCTTT.

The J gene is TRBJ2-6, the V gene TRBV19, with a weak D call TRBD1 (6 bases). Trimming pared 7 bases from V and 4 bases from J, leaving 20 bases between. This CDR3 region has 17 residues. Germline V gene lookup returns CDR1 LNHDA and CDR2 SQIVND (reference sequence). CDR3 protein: CASKKDSSLTGANVLTF. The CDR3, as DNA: TGTGCCAGTAAAAAGGACAGCTCCCTGACAGGGGCCAACGTCCTGACTTTC.

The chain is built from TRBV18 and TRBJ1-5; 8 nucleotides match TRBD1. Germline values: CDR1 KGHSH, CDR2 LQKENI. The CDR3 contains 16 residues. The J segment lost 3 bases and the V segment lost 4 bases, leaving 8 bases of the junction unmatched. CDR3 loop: CASSLKTGVDNQPQHF. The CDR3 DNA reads TGTGCCAGCTCACTTAAGACAGGGGTAGACAATCAGCCCCAGCATTTT.

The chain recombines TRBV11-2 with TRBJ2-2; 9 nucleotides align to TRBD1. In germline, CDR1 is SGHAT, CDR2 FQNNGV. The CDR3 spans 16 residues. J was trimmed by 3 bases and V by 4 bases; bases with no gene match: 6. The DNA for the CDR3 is TGTGCCAGCAGCTCCCACAGGGGGCCGTACACCGGGGAGCTGTTTTTT. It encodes CASSSHRGPYTGELFF.

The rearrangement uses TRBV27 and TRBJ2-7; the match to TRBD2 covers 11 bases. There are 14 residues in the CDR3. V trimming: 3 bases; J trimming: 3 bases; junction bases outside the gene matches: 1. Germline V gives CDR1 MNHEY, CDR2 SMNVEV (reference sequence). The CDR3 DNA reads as TGTGCCAGCAGTTTTGGGACTAGCGGCTACGAGCAGTACTTC. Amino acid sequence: CASSFGTSGYEQYF.

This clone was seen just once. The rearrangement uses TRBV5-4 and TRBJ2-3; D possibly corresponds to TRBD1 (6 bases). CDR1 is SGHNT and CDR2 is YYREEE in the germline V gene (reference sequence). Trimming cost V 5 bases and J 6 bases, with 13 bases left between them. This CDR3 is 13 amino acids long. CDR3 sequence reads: CASSFSRGDTQYF. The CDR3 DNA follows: TGTGCCAGCAGTTTTTCGAGGGGGGATACGCAGTATTTT. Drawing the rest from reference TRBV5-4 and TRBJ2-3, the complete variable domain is ETGVTQSPTHLIKTRGQQVTLRCSSQSGHNTVSWYQQALGQGPQFIFQYYREEENGRGNFPPRFSGLQFPNYSSELNVNALELDDSALYLCASSFSRGDTQYFGPGTRLTVL.

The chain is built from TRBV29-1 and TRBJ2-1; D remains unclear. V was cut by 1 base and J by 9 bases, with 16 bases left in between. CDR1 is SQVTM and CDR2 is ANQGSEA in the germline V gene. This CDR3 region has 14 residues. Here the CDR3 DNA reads TGCAGCGTTGAAGGAGCAGGAAGAGAAGGTGAGCAGTTCTTC. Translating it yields CSVEGAGREGEQFF.

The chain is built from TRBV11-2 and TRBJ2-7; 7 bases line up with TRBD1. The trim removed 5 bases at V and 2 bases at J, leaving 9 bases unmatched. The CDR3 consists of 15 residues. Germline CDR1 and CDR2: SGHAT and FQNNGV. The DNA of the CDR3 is TGTGCCAGCAGCGTTGGGTTGGGACAGACCTACGAGCAGTACTTC. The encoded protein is CASSVGLGQTYEQYF.

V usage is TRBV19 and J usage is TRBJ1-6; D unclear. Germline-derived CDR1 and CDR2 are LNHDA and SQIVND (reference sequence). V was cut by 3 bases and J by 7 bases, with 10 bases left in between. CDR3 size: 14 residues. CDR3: CASSITPGNSPLHF. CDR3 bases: TGTGCCAGTAGTATCACGCCGGGGAATTCACCCCTCCACTTT.

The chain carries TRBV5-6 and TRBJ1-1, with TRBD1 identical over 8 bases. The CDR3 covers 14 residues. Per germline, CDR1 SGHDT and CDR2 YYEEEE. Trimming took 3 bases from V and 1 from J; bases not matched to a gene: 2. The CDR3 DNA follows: TGTGCCAGCAGCTGGGACAGGTGGAACACTGAAGCTTTCTTT. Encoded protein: CASSWDRWNTEAFF. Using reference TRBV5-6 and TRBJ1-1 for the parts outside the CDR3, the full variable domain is DAGVTQSPTHLIKTRGQQVTLRCSPKSGHDTVSWYQQALGQGPQFIFQYYEEEERQRGNFPDRFSGHQFPNYSSELNVNALLLGDSALYLCASSWDRWNTEAFFGQGTRLTVV.

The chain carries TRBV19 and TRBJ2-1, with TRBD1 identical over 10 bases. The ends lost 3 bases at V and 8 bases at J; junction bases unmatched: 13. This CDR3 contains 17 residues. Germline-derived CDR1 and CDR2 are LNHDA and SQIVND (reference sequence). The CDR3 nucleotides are TGTGCCAGTAGTATGGAAAAGGCGGGACAGGGGTTTGATGAGCAGTTCTTC. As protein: CASSMEKAGQGFDEQFF.

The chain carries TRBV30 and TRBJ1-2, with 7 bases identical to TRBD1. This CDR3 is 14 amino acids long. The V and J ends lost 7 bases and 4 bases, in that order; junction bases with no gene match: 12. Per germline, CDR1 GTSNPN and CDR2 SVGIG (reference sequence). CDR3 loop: CASYPGQTAYGYTF. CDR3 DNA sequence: TGTGCCTCCTATCCGGGACAGACTGCCTATGGCTACACCTTC.

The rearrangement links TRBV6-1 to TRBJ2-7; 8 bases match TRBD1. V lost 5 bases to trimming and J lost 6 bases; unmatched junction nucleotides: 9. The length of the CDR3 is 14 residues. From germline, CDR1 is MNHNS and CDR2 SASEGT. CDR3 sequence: CASSRGQDRLEQYF. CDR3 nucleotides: TGTGCCAGCAGTAGGGGACAGGATCGTCTCGAGCAGTACTTC.

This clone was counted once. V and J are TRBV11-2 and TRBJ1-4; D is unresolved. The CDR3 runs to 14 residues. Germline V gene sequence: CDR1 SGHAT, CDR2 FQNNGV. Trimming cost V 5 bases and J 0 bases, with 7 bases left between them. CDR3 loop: CASSLPATNEKLFF. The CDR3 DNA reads TGTGCCAGCAGCCTTCCAGCAACTAATGAAAAACTGTTTTTT.

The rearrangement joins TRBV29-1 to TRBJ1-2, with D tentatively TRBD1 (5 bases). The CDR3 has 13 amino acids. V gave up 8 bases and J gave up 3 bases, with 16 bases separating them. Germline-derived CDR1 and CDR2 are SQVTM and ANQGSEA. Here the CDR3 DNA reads TGCAGCATCCAGGGCGGGACGGACTATGGCTACACCTTC. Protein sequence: CSIQGGTDYGYTF.

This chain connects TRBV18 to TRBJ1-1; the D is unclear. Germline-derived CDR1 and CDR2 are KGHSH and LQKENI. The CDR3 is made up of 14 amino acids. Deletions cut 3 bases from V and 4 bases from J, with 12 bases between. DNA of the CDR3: TGTGCCAGCTCACCCAAGAGTAGATTCACTGAAGCTTTCTTT. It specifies CASSPKSRFTEAFF. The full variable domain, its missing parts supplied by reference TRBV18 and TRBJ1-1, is NAGVMQNPRHLVRRRGQEARLRCSPMKGHSHVYWYRQLPEEGLKFMVYLQKENIIDESGMPKERFSAEFPKEGPSILRIQQVVRGDSAAYFCASSPKSRFTEAFFGQGTRLTVV.

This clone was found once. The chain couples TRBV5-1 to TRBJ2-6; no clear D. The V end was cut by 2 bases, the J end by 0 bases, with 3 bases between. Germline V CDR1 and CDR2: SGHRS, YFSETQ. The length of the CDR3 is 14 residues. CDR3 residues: CASSFLSGANVLTF. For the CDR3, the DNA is TGCGCCAGCAGCTTCCTCTCTGGGGCCAACGTCCTGACTTTC.

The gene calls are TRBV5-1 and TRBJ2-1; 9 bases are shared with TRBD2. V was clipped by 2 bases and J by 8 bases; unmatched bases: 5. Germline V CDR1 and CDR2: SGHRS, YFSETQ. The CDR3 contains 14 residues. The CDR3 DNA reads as TGCGCCAGCAGCTTCTCTAGCGGGGCCCATGAGCAGTTCTTC. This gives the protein CASSFSSGAHEQFF. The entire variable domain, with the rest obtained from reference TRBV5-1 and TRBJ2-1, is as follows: KAGVTQTPRYLIKTRGQQVTLSCSPISGHRSVSWYQQTPGQGLQFLFEYFSETQRNKGNFPGRFSGRQFSNSRSEMNVSTLELGDSALYLCASSFSSGAHEQFFGPGTRLTVL.

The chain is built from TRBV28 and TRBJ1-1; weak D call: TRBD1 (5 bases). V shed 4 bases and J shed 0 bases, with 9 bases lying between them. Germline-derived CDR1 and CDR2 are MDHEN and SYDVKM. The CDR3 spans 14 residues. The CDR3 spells CASSSTALNTEAFF. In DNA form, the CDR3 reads TGTGCCAGCAGTTCGACAGCATTGAACACTGAAGCTTTCTTT.

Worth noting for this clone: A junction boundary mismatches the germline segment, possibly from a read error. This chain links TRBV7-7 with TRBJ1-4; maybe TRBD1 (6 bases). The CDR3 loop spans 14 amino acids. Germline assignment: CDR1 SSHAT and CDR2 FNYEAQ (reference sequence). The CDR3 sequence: CASSPTGPGEKLFF. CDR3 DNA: TGTGCTAGCAGCCCCACAGGGCCTGGCGAAAAACTGTTTTTT.

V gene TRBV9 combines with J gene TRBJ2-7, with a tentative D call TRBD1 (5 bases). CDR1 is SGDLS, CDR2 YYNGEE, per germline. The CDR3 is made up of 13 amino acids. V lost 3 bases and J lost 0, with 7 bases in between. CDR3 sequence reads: CASSGDSSYEQYF. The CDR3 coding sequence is TGTGCCAGCAGCGGTGACAGCTCCTACGAGCAGTACTTC.

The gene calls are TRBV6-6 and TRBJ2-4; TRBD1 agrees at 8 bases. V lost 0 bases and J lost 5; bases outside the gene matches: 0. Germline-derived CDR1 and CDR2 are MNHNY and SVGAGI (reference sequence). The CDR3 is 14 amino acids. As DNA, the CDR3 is TGTGCCAGCAGTTACTCGGACAGGGAAAACATTCAGTACTTC. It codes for CASSYSDRENIQYF.

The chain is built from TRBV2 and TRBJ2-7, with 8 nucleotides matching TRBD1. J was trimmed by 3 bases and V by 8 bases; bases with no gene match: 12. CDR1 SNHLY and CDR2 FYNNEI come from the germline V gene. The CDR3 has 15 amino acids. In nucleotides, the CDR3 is TGTGCCAGCCTGATGTTCCGGGACAGGAACTACGAGCAGTACTTC. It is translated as CASLMFRDRNYEQYF. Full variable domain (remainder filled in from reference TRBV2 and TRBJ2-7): EPEVTQTPSHQVTQMGQEVILRCVPISNHLYFYWYRQILGQKVEFLVSFYNNEISEKSEIFDDQFSVERPDGSNFTLKIRSTKLEDSAMYFCASLMFRDRNYEQYFGPGTRLTVT.

CDR3 protein: CASSLLNTEAFF. CDR3 DNA sequence: TGTGCCAGCAGCCTACTGAACACTGAAGCTTTCTTT. This chain joins TRBV13 and TRBJ1-1; D ambiguous. Trimming stripped 5 bases from V and 0 bases from J, with 4 bases between. Germline V gene data show CDR1 as PRHDT and CDR2 as FYEKMQ (reference sequence). The CDR3 is 12 amino acids.

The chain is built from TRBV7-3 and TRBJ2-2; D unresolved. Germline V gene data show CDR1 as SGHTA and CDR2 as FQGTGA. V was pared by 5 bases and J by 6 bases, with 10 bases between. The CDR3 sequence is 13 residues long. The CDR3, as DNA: TGTGCCAGCAGCCCACGAGAGGCCGGGGAGCTGTTTTTT. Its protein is CASSPREAGELFF.